The 20 T cell receptor beta chains in this list originate from one sample, sequenced in a study of cytomegalovirus exposure and HLA in healthy donors. The PCR used 60 Vbeta and 13 Jbeta primers. Generated by immunoSEQ multiplex PCR, the TCRdb table keeps only in-frame clones and is missing some. The data hold approximately 190,000 clones, with more than 75% observed a single time. Sequencing was carried out using PBMCs. Receptors originate from a woman aged 45 to 65 in good health and CMV-seropositive.

The chain recombines TRBV6-6 with TRBJ1-2; 9 bases are shared with TRBD1. Germline V gene sequence: CDR1 MNHNY, CDR2 SVGAGI (reference sequence). This CDR3 region has 14 residues. The V gene end was trimmed by 6 bases and the J gene end by 8 bases; junction bases not matched to a gene: 10. CDR3 residues: CASRRTGGREGYTF. The DNA for the CDR3 is TGTGCCAGCAGAAGAACAGGGGGCCGGGAGGGCTACACCTTC.

The V gene is TRBV27, the J gene TRBJ2-3; 12 positions match TRBD2. The V segment lost 1 base and the J segment 0 bases; nucleotides outside the gene matches: 17. The CDR3 consists of 22 residues. Germline V gene lookup returns CDR1 MNHEY and CDR2 SMNVEV (reference sequence). CDR3 protein: CASSLFAPKTSGGHSSTDTQYF. The DNA of the CDR3 is TGTGCCAGCAGTTTATTCGCACCCAAAACTAGCGGGGGGCACTCTAGCACAGATACGCAGTATTTT.

The V gene is TRBV29-1, the J gene TRBJ2-7, with D maybe TRBD2 (6 bases). The CDR3 sequence is 16 residues long. Germline V CDR1 and CDR2: SQVTM, ANQGSEA. V dropped 2 bases and J dropped 5 bases, with 22 bases sitting between them. The CDR3 region is CSVEIGAREGFNEQYF. The DNA of the CDR3 is TGCAGCGTTGAAATCGGGGCGCGGGAAGGGTTCAACGAGCAGTACTTC.

The V gene is TRBV28, the J gene TRBJ2-3; 13 nucleotides align to TRBD2. Germline-derived CDR1 and CDR2 are MDHEN and SYDVKM. The CDR3 sequence is 15 residues long. Trimming removed 4 bases from V and 9 bases from J; junction bases left unmatched: 7. The CDR3 reads CASSSLAGGLETQYF. The CDR3 nucleotides are TGTGCCAGCAGTTCACTAGCGGGGGGGCTGGAAACGCAGTATTTT. The complete variable domain, with remaining parts taken from reference TRBV28 and TRBJ2-3, reads DVKVTQSSRYLVKRTGEKVFLECVQDMDHENMFWYRQDPGLGLRLIYFSYDVKMKEKGDIPEGYSVSREKKERFSLILESASTNQTSMYLCASSSLAGGLETQYFGPGTRLTVL.

CDR3 amino acids: CASSSGLAGGPASYNEQFF. The DNA of the CDR3 is TGTGCCAGCAGCTCGGGACTAGCGGGGGGGCCAGCCTCCTACAATGAGCAGTTCTTC. The rearrangement links TRBV11-2 to TRBJ2-1, with 16 positions matching TRBD2. The CDR3 loop spans 19 amino acids. Trimming cost V 4 bases and J 0 bases; bases outside gene matches: 6. Germline V CDR1 and CDR2: SGHAT, FQNNGV.

This rearrangement joins TRBV19 to TRBJ2-3; 8 positions agree with TRBD2. V trimming: 2 bases; J trimming: 1 base; junction bases outside the gene matches: 2. This CDR3 spans 15 amino acids. From germline, CDR1 is LNHDA and CDR2 SQIVND (reference sequence). In nucleotides, the CDR3 is TGTGCCAGTAGTATACGGCGGGGGGGCACAGATACGCAGTATTTT. Protein sequence: CASSIRRGGTDTQYF. The whole variable domain, remainder taken from reference TRBV19 and TRBJ2-3, is DGGITQSPKYLFRKEGQNVTLSCEQNLNHDAMYWYRQDPGQGLRLIYYSQIVNDFQKGDIAEGYSVSREKKESFPLTVTSAQKNPTAFYLCASSIRRGGTDTQYFGPGTRLTVL.

J is TRBJ1-6 and V is TRBV10-3; D not certain. The CDR3 loop spans 14 amino acids. The V end was cut by 7 bases, the J end by 9 bases, with 16 bases between. CDR1 and CDR2 (germline): ENHRY, SYGVKD. The DNA for the CDR3 is TGTGCCATCAATGACGGAGGCCCCGGTTCACCCCTCCACTTT. Translated: CAINDGGPGSPLHF.

The CDR3 spells CASSPMGRGSTDTQYF. CDR3 nucleotides: TGTGCCAGCAGTCCCATGGGTCGGGGGAGTACCGATACGCAGTATTTT. The chain is built from TRBV27 and TRBJ2-3, with a possible D match to TRBD2 (6 bases). Germline loops: CDR1 MNHEY, CDR2 SMNVEV (reference sequence). The CDR3 extends over 16 amino acids. V lost 5 bases to trimming and J lost 6 bases, with 21 bases between them.

The V call is TRBV29-1, the J call TRBJ2-2; weak D call: TRBD2 (5 bases). CDR1 and CDR2 from the germline V gene are SQVTM and ANQGSEA. The V end lost 5 bases, the J end lost 3 bases, and 13 bases lay between the germline ends. The CDR3 is 14 residues long. The CDR3, as DNA: TGCAGCGTTATTAAGGACTCGTACACCGGGGAGCTGTTTTTT. Its translation is CSVIKDSYTGELFF.

This clone turned up a few times. V usage is TRBV6-6 and J usage is TRBJ2-7; D is uncertain. The CDR3 consists of 13 residues. The germline gives CDR1 MNHNY, CDR2 SVGAGI (reference sequence). Trimming took 1 base from V and 2 from J, leaving 6 bases between them. The CDR3 spells CASSYLAAYEQYF. The CDR3 coding sequence is TGTGCCAGCAGTTACTTGGCAGCCTACGAGCAGTACTTC.

The chain uses TRBV7-3 and TRBJ1-6; 9 bases are a match to TRBD1. The CDR3 sequence is 19 residues long. V was pared by 1 base and J by 2 bases, with 9 bases of the junction left unmatched. CDR1 is SGHTA and CDR2 is FQGTGA in the germline V gene. The CDR3 region is CASSLRERGTGTYNSPLHF. DNA of the CDR3: TGTGCCAGCAGCTTAAGGGAACGTGGGACAGGGACCTATAATTCACCCCTCCACTTT.

This clone was detected a few times. J is TRBJ1-2 and V is TRBV4-1; D unresolved. Trimming shortened V by 0 bases and J by 4 bases, and 15 bases separated the two germline ends. Germline CDR1 MGHRA, CDR2 YSYEKL. The CDR3 is made up of 16 amino acids. CDR3 nucleotide sequence: TGCGCCAGCAGCCAAGATCAAACGACGGCGGTCTATGGCTACACCTTC. The encoded protein is CASSQDQTTAVYGYTF.

This clone was found once. This rearrangement joins TRBV7-3 to TRBJ1-1; maybe TRBD1 (5 bases). Germline CDR1 SGHTA, CDR2 FQGTGA. This CDR3 has 16 amino acids. V gave up 4 bases and J gave up 3 bases, with 18 bases separating them. The chain's CDR3 is CASSSQAGGVYTEAFF. In nucleotides, the CDR3 is TGTGCCAGCAGCTCCCAGGCCGGGGGAGTTTACACTGAAGCTTTCTTT.

The V gene is TRBV29-1, the J gene TRBJ2-1; TRBD2 might be the D (5 bases). V shed 8 bases and J shed 0 bases, with 11 bases lying between them. The CDR3 totals 13 residues. In germline, CDR1 is SQVTM, CDR2 ANQGSEA. CDR3 sequence (DNA): TGCAGCACCTCGGGGAGCTCCTACAATGAGCAGTTCTTC. Encoded protein: CSTSGSSYNEQFF.

This chain uses TRBV30 with TRBJ1-4; D ambiguous. This CDR3 has 13 residues. V was clipped by 2 bases and J by 8 bases, with 12 bases between them. Looked up from germline, CDR1 is GTSNPN and CDR2 is SVGIG (reference sequence). In DNA, the CDR3 is TGTGCCTGGAGTAGGCAGGCCCTGGAAAAACTGTTTTTT. Its translation is CAWSRQALEKLFF.

This clone was detected once. The V and J genes are TRBV10-3 and TRBJ2-5, with 7 bases that match TRBD1. The V gene end was trimmed by 6 bases and the J gene end by 2 bases; junction bases not matched to a gene: 6. In germline, CDR1 is ENHRY, CDR2 SYGVKD. The CDR3 extends over 14 amino acids. CDR3 nucleotides: TGTGCCATCAGCAAGGGGGCGGTTCAAGAGACCCAGTACTTC. This gives the protein CAISKGAVQETQYF.

This clone was counted between two and nine times. The CDR3 DNA reads as TGTGCCAGCAGCCGCGACGAACGGGACAGCTATCAAGAGACCCAGTACTTC. It encodes CASSRDERDSYQETQYF. This chain joins TRBV7-8 and TRBJ2-5; TRBD1 matches at 7 bases. The CDR3 sequence is 17 residues long. The V gene's germline CDR1 is SGHVS and CDR2 FQNEAQ. J lost 2 bases, V lost 5 bases, and 14 bases had no gene match.

In its sample, this clone was seen a few times. This rearrangement joins TRBV13 to TRBJ1-1; possible D gene TRBD1, 5 bases. V gave up 2 bases and J gave up 5 bases, with 12 bases separating them. CDR1 PRHDT and CDR2 FYEKMQ come from the germline V gene (reference sequence). CDR3 size: 14 residues. CDR3 sequence (DNA): TGTGCCAGCAGCTTAAGTCAGGGCCGTACTGAAGCTTTCTTT. This encodes CASSLSQGRTEAFF.

This sequence joins TRBV7-2 and TRBJ2-7; no clear D. There are 11 residues in the CDR3. V gave up 1 base and J gave up 7 bases, with 5 bases separating them. Germline assignment: CDR1 SGHTA and CDR2 FQGNSA. Here the CDR3 DNA reads TGTGCCAGCAGCTTAGGTACAGAGCAGTACTTC. Translated, it gives CASSLGTEQYF.

The chain carries TRBV6-1 and TRBJ2-1, with D possibly TRBD2 on 6 matching bases. CDR1 is MNHNS, CDR2 SASEGT, per germline. CDR3 length: 15 amino acids. Trimming took off 7 bases at V and 4 bases at J, with 17 bases between the two ends. The CDR3 DNA reads as TGTGCCAGCAAGCGTACGGGACTGGAATACAATGAGCAGTTCTTC. Translating it yields CASKRTGLEYNEQFF.